The clone carrying this T cell receptor (beta chain) came up a few times. Across 20 to 25 US areas, participants ranged in age from roughly 18 to 95 years. Cohort 3 donors counted as recovered after two negative PCRs, clearance, or resolved symptoms. The sample comes from a study of blood T cell repertoires in COVID-19. On the study more broadly: The United States, Italy and Spain provided the acute and convalescent COVID-19 samples. In each case, the material was cDNA or gDNA derived from T cells, B-cell-depleted T cells, or PBMCs.

This CDR3 has 18 amino acids. Germline V lookup: CDR1 SGHDN, CDR2 FVKESK. V lost 4 bases to trimming and J lost 1 base; unmatched junction nucleotides: 11. Produced via immunoSEQ multiplex PCR; TCRdb's table is partial and in-frame only. The data contain a few hundred thousand clones, roughly 90% of them seen just once; the ten biggest clones take up about 0.93%. The receptor comes from a young woman who had recovered from COVID-19. The V and J genes are TRBV14 and TRBJ2-5, with 11 bases that match TRBD2. The sample consisted of PBMCs or T cells enriched from blood (not recorded which). CDR3 DNA: TGTGCCAGCAGCCCCATGCCCTTTAGCGGGGGGGCCCAAGAGACCCAGTACTTC. This codes for CASSPMPFSGGAQETQYF.